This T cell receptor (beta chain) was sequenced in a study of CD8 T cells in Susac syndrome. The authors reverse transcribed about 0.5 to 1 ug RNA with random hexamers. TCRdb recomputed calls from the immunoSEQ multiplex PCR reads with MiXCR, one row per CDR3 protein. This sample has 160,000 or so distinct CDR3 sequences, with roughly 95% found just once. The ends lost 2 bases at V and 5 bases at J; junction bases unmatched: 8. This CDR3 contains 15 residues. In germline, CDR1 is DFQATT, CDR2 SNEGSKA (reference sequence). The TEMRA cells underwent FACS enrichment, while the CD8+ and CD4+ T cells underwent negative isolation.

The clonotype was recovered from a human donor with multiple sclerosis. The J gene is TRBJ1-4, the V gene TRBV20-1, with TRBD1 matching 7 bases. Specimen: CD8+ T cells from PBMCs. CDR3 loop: CSARHPGQPNEKLFF. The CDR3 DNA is TGCAGTGCTAGACACCCGGGACAGCCAAATGAAAAACTGTTTTTT.